Listed below are T cell receptor beta chains from one sample, sequenced in a study of blood T cell repertoires in COVID-19. This table comes from immunoSEQ multiplex PCR, and its TCRdb copy is limited to in-frame clones, with some not included. This table has about 94,000 clones, more than 65% appearing once. The sequenced sample consisted of peripheral blood. The receptors come from a man aged 55 to 70 with acute or convalescent COVID-19. Each CDR3 is given with its conserved first and last residue. D genes are given only for firm matches. A row's size may be missing; if present it is once, few, many or a size class.

CDR3aa: CASSLDTWSETQYF
CDR3nt: TGTGCCAGCAGTTTGGACACATGGAGCGAGACCCAGTACTTC
v_gene: TRBV27
d_gene: NA
j_gene: TRBJ2-5
abundance: NA
len: 14

CDR3aa: CASSGEMGGSRNTIYF
CDR3nt: TGTGCCAGCAGCGGAGAGATGGGGGGATCTAGAAACACCATATATTTT
v_gene: TRBV3-1/TRBV3-2
d_gene: NA
j_gene: TRBJ1-3
abundance: NA
len: 16

CDR3aa: CATSSGANVLTF
CDR3nt: TGTGCCACCAGTTCGGGGGCCAACGTCCTGACTTTC
v_gene: TRBV9
d_gene: NA
j_gene: TRBJ2-6
abundance: NA
len: 12

CDR3aa: CASSQGRGHGNQPQHF
CDR3nt: TGCGCCAGCAGCCAAGGCAGGGGGCATGGCAATCAGCCCCAGCATTTT
v_gene: TRBV4-1
d_gene: TRBD1
j_gene: TRBJ1-5
abundance: NA
len: 16

CDR3aa: CASSTGVGDSPLHF
CDR3nt: TGTGCCAGTAGTACAGGTGTGGGCGATTCACCCCTCCACTTT
v_gene: TRBV19
d_gene: NA
j_gene: TRBJ1-6
abundance: NA
len: 14

CDR3aa: CASRGQAGEAFF
CDR3nt: TGTGCCAGCAGAGGACAGGCTGGCGAAGCTTTCTTT
v_gene: TRBV2
d_gene: TRBD1
j_gene: TRBJ1-1
abundance: NA
len: 12

CDR3aa: CASSPQTGANSYEQYF
CDR3nt: TGTGCCAGCAGCCCTCAGACAGGGGCGAATTCCTACGAGCAGTACTTC
v_gene: TRBV7-9
d_gene: TRBD1
j_gene: TRBJ2-7
abundance: NA
len: 16

CDR3aa: CASSFGTGPSEKLFF
CDR3nt: TGTGCCAGCAGCTTTGGCACAGGGCCGAGTGAAAAACTGTTTTTT
v_gene: TRBV5-4
d_gene: NA
j_gene: TRBJ1-4
abundance: NA
len: 15

CDR3aa: CASSLDRSGANVLTF
CDR3nt: TGTGCCAGCAGCTTAGATCGTTCTGGGGCCAACGTCCTGACTTTC
v_gene: TRBV7-8
d_gene: NA
j_gene: TRBJ2-6
abundance: NA
len: 15

CDR3aa: CASSIDRGQQTYGYTF
CDR3nt: TGTGCCAGTAGTATAGATCGGGGACAGCAAACCTATGGCTACACCTTC
v_gene: TRBV19
d_gene: TRBD1
j_gene: TRBJ1-2
abundance: NA
len: 16

CDR3aa: CAWSGNRGGTPYFMNTEAFF
CDR3nt: TGTGCCTGGAGTGGCAATAGGGGCGGGACCCCCTATTTTATGAACACTGAAGCTTTCTTT
v_gene: TRBV30
d_gene: NA
j_gene: TRBJ1-1
abundance: once
len: 20

CDR3aa: CASSSKGVSRTEAFF
CDR3nt: TGTGCCAGCAGCTCGAAGGGGGTCTCGCGCACTGAAGCTTTCTTT
v_gene: TRBV7-9
d_gene: NA
j_gene: TRBJ1-1
abundance: few
len: 15

CDR3aa: CASSPDRGGSGNQPQHF
CDR3nt: TGTGCCAGCAGTCCAGACAGGGGTGGATCTGGCAATCAGCCCCAGCATTTT
v_gene: TRBV2
d_gene: TRBD1
j_gene: TRBJ1-5
abundance: NA
len: 17

CDR3aa: CASTPGNSGANVLTF
CDR3nt: TGTGCCAGCACCCCCGGGAACTCTGGGGCCAACGTCCTGACTTTC
v_gene: TRBV25-1
d_gene: NA
j_gene: TRBJ2-6
abundance: NA
len: 15

CDR3aa: CASRPGQINYGYTF
CDR3nt: TGTGCCAGCAGGCCGGGACAGATTAACTATGGCTACACCTTC
v_gene: TRBV2
d_gene: TRBD1
j_gene: TRBJ1-2
abundance: NA
len: 14

CDR3aa: CSVEGQGVYEQYF
CDR3nt: TGCAGCGTTGAGGGACAGGGTGTATACGAGCAGTACTTC
v_gene: TRBV29-1
d_gene: TRBD1
j_gene: TRBJ2-7
abundance: NA
len: 13

CDR3aa: CASSLDRGEKLFF
CDR3nt: TGTGCCAGCAGCTTGGATAGAGGAGAAAAACTGTTTTTT
v_gene: TRBV5-6
d_gene: NA
j_gene: TRBJ1-4
abundance: NA
len: 13

CDR3aa: CASSLRSGGSTGGETQYF
CDR3nt: TGTGCCAGCAGTTTAAGGAGCGGGGGGTCAACCGGAGGGGAGACCCAGTACTTC
v_gene: TRBV27
d_gene: TRBD2
j_gene: TRBJ2-5
abundance: NA
len: 18

CDR3aa: CRDGGGAYEQYF
CDR3nt: TGTCGAGACGGGGGGGGAGCCTACGAGCAGTACTTC
v_gene: TRBV25-1
d_gene: TRBD2
j_gene: TRBJ2-7
abundance: NA
len: 12

CDR3aa: CASSRGGELFF
CDR3nt: TGTGCCAGCAGCAGGGGTGGGGAGCTGTTTTTT
v_gene: TRBV13
d_gene: NA
j_gene: TRBJ2-2
abundance: NA
len: 11

CDR3aa: CASSPPTGAPGYTF
CDR3nt: TGTGCCAGCTCACCACCTACAGGGGCCCCTGGCTACACCTTC
v_gene: TRBV18
d_gene: TRBD1
j_gene: TRBJ1-2
abundance: NA
len: 14

CDR3aa: CASSYVRSDGYTF
CDR3nt: TGTGCCAGCAGTTACGTCAGGTCGGATGGCTACACCTTC
v_gene: TRBV12-3/TRBV12-4
d_gene: NA
j_gene: TRBJ1-2
abundance: NA
len: 13

CDR3aa: CASSGSGDLGEQYF
CDR3nt: TGTGCCAGCAGCGGCAGCGGGGATTTGGGCGAGCAGTACTTC
v_gene: TRBV9
d_gene: TRBD2
j_gene: TRBJ2-7
abundance: NA
len: 14

CDR3aa: CASSQPGTGFLFF
CDR3nt: TGTGCCAGCAGCCAACCCGGGACAGGGTTCCTGTTTTTT
v_gene: TRBV3-1/TRBV3-2
d_gene: TRBD1
j_gene: TRBJ1-4
abundance: few
len: 13

CDR3aa: CASSPRLGARYEQYF
CDR3nt: TGTGCCAGCAGCCCGAGACTGGGGGCGCGATACGAGCAGTACTTC
v_gene: TRBV7-2
d_gene: NA
j_gene: TRBJ2-7
abundance: NA
len: 15

CDR3aa: CASSSGGVAGGEQFF
CDR3nt: TGTGCCAGCAGCTCCGGGGGGGTAGCGGGAGGTGAGCAGTTCTTC
v_gene: TRBV7-2
d_gene: TRBD2
j_gene: TRBJ2-1
abundance: NA
len: 15

CDR3aa: CASRTGSEAFF
CDR3nt: TGTGCCAGCAGGACAGGGTCTGAAGCTTTCTTT
v_gene: TRBV6-5
d_gene: TRBD1
j_gene: TRBJ1-1
abundance: NA
len: 11

CDR3aa: CASSQGDFGYTF
CDR3nt: TGTGCCAGCAGCCAAGGGGACTTTGGCTACACCTTC
v_gene: TRBV3-1/TRBV3-2
d_gene: NA
j_gene: TRBJ1-2
abundance: NA
len: 12

CDR3aa: CATSDSTGISYNEQFF
CDR3nt: TGTGCCACCAGTGATTCCACAGGAATCTCATACAATGAGCAGTTCTTC
v_gene: TRBV24-1
d_gene: NA
j_gene: TRBJ2-1
abundance: NA
len: 16

CDR3aa: CASSYSTGADGNTIYF
CDR3nt: TGTGCCAGCAGTTACTCGACAGGGGCCGACGGAAACACCATATATTTT
v_gene: TRBV6-5
d_gene: TRBD1
j_gene: TRBJ1-3
abundance: NA
len: 16

CDR3aa: CASSPRTTQETQYF
CDR3nt: TGTGCCAGCAGCCCTCGGACAACACAAGAGACCCAGTACTTC
v_gene: TRBV5-5
d_gene: NA
j_gene: TRBJ2-5
abundance: once
len: 14

CDR3aa: CASSWGGSRSYEQYF
CDR3nt: TGTGCCAGCAGCTGGGGGGGTTCTCGCTCCTACGAGCAGTACTTC
v_gene: TRBV5-5
d_gene: TRBD2
j_gene: TRBJ2-7
abundance: NA
len: 15

CDR3aa: CASSQQSSGWDTQYF
CDR3nt: TGTGCCAGCAGCCAACAGTCTAGCGGGTGGGATACGCAGTATTTT
v_gene: TRBV3-1/TRBV3-2
d_gene: TRBD2
j_gene: TRBJ2-3
abundance: NA
len: 15

CDR3aa: CASQGAGLSGANVLTF
CDR3nt: TGTGCCAGCCAAGGGGCAGGTCTCTCTGGGGCCAACGTCCTGACTTTC
v_gene: TRBV5-6
d_gene: NA
j_gene: TRBJ2-6
abundance: NA
len: 16